These T cell receptor beta chains were read from a single sample in a study of cytomegalovirus exposure and HLA in healthy donors. Sequencing was performed with immunoSEQ multiplex PCR; in TCRdb, only in-frame clones are kept and a portion is missing. The repertoire holds 160,000 or so clones, with around 82% as singletons. The sample consisted of PBMCs. Every receptor here comes from a woman aged 50 to 60 in good health and CMV-seropositive. Both conserved end residues are part of each CDR3. A D gene is named only where the DNA matches it firmly. A clone size is listed for some rows: how often the clone was seen (once, few, many), or a class if it is expanded.

clone size: -; D gene: -; V gene: TRBV7-3; J gene: TRBJ1-6; CDR3 DNA: TGTGCCAGCAGCTCCCACAATAATTCACCCCTCCACTTT; CDR3 protein: CASSSHNNSPLHF
clone size: -; D gene: -; V gene: TRBV18; J gene: TRBJ2-2; CDR3 DNA: TGTGCCAGCTCACCACCGACCAGCGCGAACACCGGGGAGCTGTTTTTT; CDR3 protein: CASSPPTSANTGELFF
clone size: -; D gene: TRBD1; V gene: TRBV11-3; J gene: TRBJ2-3; CDR3 DNA: TGTGCCAGCAGCTGGGACAGGGGATCGGATACGCAGTATTTT; CDR3 protein: CASSWDRGSDTQYF
clone size: few; D gene: TRBD1; V gene: TRBV19; J gene: TRBJ2-7; CDR3 DNA: TGTGCCAGTAGTTCCCGGACAGGGGTCAACGAGCAGTACTTC; CDR3 protein: CASSSRTGVNEQYF
clone size: -; D gene: -; V gene: TRBV19; J gene: TRBJ2-1; CDR3 DNA: TGTGCCAGTAGTTCCCAAGCGGCCAATACAAATGAGCAGTTCTTC; CDR3 protein: CASSSQAANTNEQFF
clone size: -; D gene: -; V gene: TRBV7-9; J gene: TRBJ2-7; CDR3 DNA: TGTTCCAGCAGCCAACTACCGGCACCCTCCCTCTCCTACGAGCAGTACTTC; CDR3 protein: CSSSQLPAPSLSYEQYF
clone size: -; D gene: -; V gene: TRBV7-7; J gene: TRBJ1-4; CDR3 DNA: TGTGCTAGCATCCAACCCCCCCTCGGGTCGAAGAATGAAAAACTGTTTTTT; CDR3 protein: CASIQPPLGSKNEKLFF
clone size: -; D gene: -; V gene: TRBV6-5; J gene: TRBJ2-3; CDR3 DNA: TGTGCCAGCAGAGATCGGGATACGCAGTATTTT; CDR3 protein: CASRDRDTQYF
clone size: -; D gene: -; V gene: TRBV4-3; J gene: TRBJ2-7; CDR3 DNA: TGCGCCAGCAGCGAGGGATTGGCGGTTGGCGAGCAGTACTTC; CDR3 protein: CASSEGLAVGEQYF
clone size: -; D gene: -; V gene: TRBV6-1; J gene: TRBJ1-1; CDR3 DNA: TGTGCCAGCAGTGTAAAGGGAGTTCAGGTGAACACTGAAGCTTTCTTT; CDR3 protein: CASSVKGVQVNTEAFF